This TCR beta chain derives from a study of T cell repertoires in cytomegalovirus infection. Across the study: It was the public TCR beta signatures that indicated both CMV infection and matching HLA type. Points from the study as a whole: Cumulative frequency of public TCR beta families picked out carriers of CMV plus the relevant HLA. The study found HLA-C-restricted CMV-specific TCR beta clonotypes dominating the ex vivo response.

CDR3 length equals 14 residues. Germline CDR1 DFQATT, CDR2 SNEGSKA (reference sequence). V dropped 2 bases and J dropped 4; count of bases not matched to a gene: 4. TCRdb used MiXCR to reprocess the reads, holding one entry per CDR3 protein. This sample carries hundreds of thousands of distinct CDR3 sequences, about 33% of them seen once, and the ten largest clones take 15% to 20%. To note about this clonotype: Its specificity is unknown.

Specimen: cultured PBMCs, collected from culture after CMV antigen stimulation. The J gene is TRBJ1-5, the V gene TRBV20-1; 8 bases line up with TRBD1. The TCR comes from a human donor in good health (CMV status not recorded). Some clones in this sample may be carry-over from other donors' samples. As DNA, the CDR3 is TGCAGTGCTAGAAAGCGGACAGGGAATCAGCCCCAGCATTTT. This sequence encodes CSARKRTGNQPQHF.